This entry lists 3 T cell receptor beta chains sequenced from one sample in a study of blood T cell repertoires in COVID-19. Using immunoSEQ multiplex PCR, the repertoire was profiled, and TCRdb retains in-frame clones only, with some absent. In the table there are about 150,000 clones, under 95% of which are singletons. Material: peripheral blood. The receptors here all came from a man aged 50 or older with acute or convalescent COVID-19.

The rearrangement uses TRBV2 and TRBJ1-6; no definite D call. CDR1 is SNHLY, CDR2 FYNNEI, per germline. The V and J ends lost 7 bases and 8 bases respectively, with 15 bases between them. The CDR3 extends over 14 amino acids. CDR3 loop: CASTLDEGYSPLHF. As DNA, the CDR3 is TGTGCCAGCACCCTGGACGAGGGTTATTCACCCCTCCACTTT.

The chain recombines TRBV6-5 with TRBJ2-4; 10 bases map to TRBD1. The CDR3 consists of 15 residues. Losses at the gene ends were 6 bases for V and 1 base for J; bases not matched to a gene: 3. CDR1 MNHEY and CDR2 SVGAGI come from the germline V gene. CDR3 in DNA: TGTGCCAGCAGAGACAGGGGGCTGGCCAAAAACATTCAGTACTTC. This gives the protein CASRDRGLAKNIQYF.

This sequence joins TRBV9 and TRBJ1-3, with a weak D call TRBD1 (5 bases). The germline V and J ends were trimmed by 4 bases and 0 bases, with 11 bases remaining between them. Germline V gene sequence: CDR1 SGDLS, CDR2 YYNGEE. This CDR3 is 15 amino acids long. The CDR3 DNA is TGTGCCAGCAGCTTGGGGGGTGACTCTGGAAACACCATATATTTT. Translation gives CASSLGGDSGNTIYF. Complete variable domain (other parts from reference TRBV9 and TRBJ1-3): DSGVTQTPKHLITATGQRVTLRCSPRSGDLSVYWYQQSLDQGLQFLIQYYNGEERAKGNILERFSAQQFPDLHSELNLSSLELGDSALYFCASSLGGDSGNTIYFGEGSWLTVV.